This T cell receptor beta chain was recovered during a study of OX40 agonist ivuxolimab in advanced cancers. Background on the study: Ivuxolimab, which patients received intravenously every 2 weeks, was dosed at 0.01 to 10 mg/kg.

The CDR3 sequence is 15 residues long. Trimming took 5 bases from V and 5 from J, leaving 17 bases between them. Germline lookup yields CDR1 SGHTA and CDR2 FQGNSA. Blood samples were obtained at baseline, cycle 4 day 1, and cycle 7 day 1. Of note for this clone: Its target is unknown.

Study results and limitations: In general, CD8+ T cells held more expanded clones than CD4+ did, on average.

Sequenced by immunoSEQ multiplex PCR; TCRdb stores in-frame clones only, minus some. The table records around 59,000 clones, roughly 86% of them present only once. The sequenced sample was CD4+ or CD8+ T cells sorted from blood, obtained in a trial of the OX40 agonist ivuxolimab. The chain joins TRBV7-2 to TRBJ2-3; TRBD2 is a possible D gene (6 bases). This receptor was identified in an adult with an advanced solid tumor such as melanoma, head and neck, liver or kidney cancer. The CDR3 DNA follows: TGTGCCAGCAGCACCGTTGTGGGCGGGAAAGATACGCAGTATTTT. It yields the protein CASSTVVGGKDTQYF.